These T cell receptor beta chains were read from a single sample in a study of shared clonotypes between healthy human individuals. The table came from immunoSEQ multiplex PCR; TCRdb's copy has only in-frame clones and leaves some out. The sample holds about 1 million clones, under 80% seen once. Source material: memory CD4+ T cells sorted from blood. The receptor source for this set is a man between 18 and 29 years old in good health. Each CDR3 is given with its conserved first and last residue. The D gene is left open where the match is weak. Expanded clones are given a class, and other clones once, few, many or no size at all.

J: TRBJ1-5; size: few; V: TRBV30; D: TRBD1; CDR3: CAWARDRASPQHF; DNA: TGTGCCTGGGCCCGGGACAGGGCTTCGCCCCAGCATTTT
J: TRBJ1-1; size: NA; V: TRBV6-1; D: NA; CDR3: CASRGRQNTEAFF; DNA: TGTGCCAGCAGGGGCCGACAGAACACTGAAGCTTTCTTT
J: TRBJ2-5; size: NA; V: TRBV7-2; D: TRBD2; CDR3: CASSLVGSGILPGETQYF; DNA: TGTGCCAGCAGCTTAGTGGGTAGCGGGATCCTCCCGGGAGAGACCCAGTACTTC
J: TRBJ2-2; size: NA; V: TRBV19; D: TRBD2; CDR3: CASSIGVSGMGTGELFF; DNA: TGTGCCAGTAGTATTGGGGTTAGCGGGATGGGCACCGGGGAGCTGTTTTTT
J: TRBJ2-3; size: NA; V: TRBV5-4; D: TRBD2; CDR3: CASRELAGVTDTQYF; DNA: TGTGCCAGCCGGGAACTAGCGGGAGTCACAGATACGCAGTATTTT
J: TRBJ1-6; size: NA; V: TRBV7-9; D: NA; CDR3: CASSLGEGFGDSPLHF; DNA: TGTGCCAGCAGCTTAGGGGAGGGGTTTGGTGATTCACCCCTCCACTTT
J: TRBJ1-4; size: few; V: TRBV13; D: TRBD1; CDR3: CASSYRQGANGEKLFF; DNA: TGTGCCAGCAGCTATAGACAGGGGGCGAATGGTGAAAAACTGTTTTTT
J: TRBJ2-5; size: NA; V: TRBV5-1; D: NA; CDR3: CASSYRDRETQYF; DNA: TGCGCCAGCAGCTACCGGGACCGAGAGACCCAGTACTTC
J: TRBJ1-3; size: once; V: TRBV11-2; D: NA; CDR3: CASSPSWENTIYF; DNA: TGTGCCAGCAGCCCATCATGGGAAAACACCATATATTTT
J: TRBJ2-7; size: NA; V: TRBV5-1; D: TRBD2; CDR3: CASSFALLAGGRSGNEQYF; DNA: TGCGCCAGCAGCTTCGCGTTACTAGCGGGGGGCCGGAGTGGCAACGAGCAGTACTTC
J: TRBJ1-6; size: NA; V: TRBV5-1; D: TRBD1; CDR3: CASSWDEGAGSYNSPLHF; DNA: TGCGCCAGCAGCTGGGACGAGGGGGCTGGCTCCTATAATTCACCCCTCCACTTT
J: TRBJ1-4; size: few; V: TRBV7-3; D: NA; CDR3: CASSFRQAGEKLFF; DNA: TGTGCCAGCAGCTTCCGACAGGCGGGGGAAAAACTGTTTTTT
J: TRBJ2-1; size: NA; V: TRBV11-2; D: NA; CDR3: CASSLDRIHNEQFF; DNA: TGTGCCAGCAGCTTAGATCGGATTCACAATGAGCAGTTCTTC
J: TRBJ2-7; size: NA; V: TRBV11-2; D: TRBD2; CDR3: CASSFTSGEYEQYF; DNA: TGTGCCAGCAGCTTTACTAGCGGGGAATACGAGCAGTACTTC
J: TRBJ1-4; size: NA; V: TRBV4-1; D: TRBD1; CDR3: CASSLSGQGNEKLFF; DNA: TGCGCCAGCAGCCTCTCAGGACAGGGAAATGAAAAACTGTTTTTT